These 20 T cell receptor beta chains share one sample of origin, sequenced in a study of blood T cell repertoires in COVID-19. Profiling relied on immunoSEQ multiplex PCR, and the TCRdb table lists in-frame clones only, not all of them. The profile shows some 150,000 clones, 85% to 90% of them singletons. The sample taken for sequencing was peripheral blood. The receptors were gathered from a man aged 18 to 30 with active or convalescent COVID-19.

On this clone itself: Relative to the germline gene, one junction end is altered; a read error may explain this. V usage is TRBV5-1 and J usage is TRBJ2-3, with TRBD2 matching 8 bases. There are 17 residues in the CDR3. CDR1 SGHRS and CDR2 YFSETQ come from the germline V gene. CDR3 coding DNA: TGCGTCAGCAGCTTGGGGTGGCGGGGGGCCTACACAGATACGCAGTATTTT. It specifies CVSSLGWRGAYTDTQYF. The whole variable domain, remainder taken from reference TRBV5-1 and TRBJ2-3, is KAGVTQTPRYLIKTRGQQVTLSCSPISGHRSVSWYQQTPGQGLQFLFEYFSETQRNKGNFPGRFSGRQFSNSRSEMNVSTLELGDSALYLCVSSLGWRGAYTDTQYFGPGTRLTVL.

V and J are TRBV30 and TRBJ2-1; D might be TRBD2 (6 bases). Germline CDR1 is GTSNPN and CDR2 is SVGIG (reference sequence). V lost 0 bases and J lost 7, with 19 bases in between. The CDR3 covers 16 residues. In DNA, the CDR3 is TGTGCCTGGAGTGTTGTATTCCCGACTAGGAGGAATGAGCAGTTCTTC. It codes for CAWSVVFPTRRNEQFF.

Regarding this clone: Other nucleotide sequences from this sample produce the same CDR3. This rearrangement joins TRBV29-1 to TRBJ2-1; no firm D call. The ends were cut back, 3 bases at V and 7 bases at J, with 10 bases in the middle. Per germline, CDR1 SQVTM and CDR2 ANQGSEA. This CDR3 contains 12 residues. CDR3 amino acids: CSVDLVANEQFF. The CDR3 DNA follows: TGCAGCGTTGACCTAGTTGCGAATGAGCAGTTCTTC.

The chain uses TRBV24-1 and TRBJ2-1; D is perhaps TRBD1 (6 bases). Germline V gene lookup returns CDR1 KGHDR and CDR2 SFDVKD. The V end lost 7 bases, the J end lost 8 bases, and 17 bases lay between the germline ends. This CDR3 is built from 14 residues. In DNA form, the CDR3 reads TGTGCCACCAGGGGACACTTAAAAGGGCATGAGCAGTTCTTC. Residues: CATRGHLKGHEQFF.

V and J are TRBV28 and TRBJ2-7; TRBD2 is a possible D gene (5 bases). The V end was cut by 5 bases, the J end by 3 bases, with 11 bases between. Germline V lookup: CDR1 MDHEN, CDR2 SYDVKM. This CDR3 is 13 amino acids long. The CDR3 loop is CASSRTPIYEQYF. The CDR3 DNA reads TGTGCCAGCAGTAGGACTCCGATCTACGAGCAGTACTTC.

This sequence joins TRBV19 and TRBJ1-5; 9 bases are a match to TRBD1. Trimming removed 1 base from V and 6 bases from J; junction bases left unmatched: 7. The CDR3 covers 16 residues. CDR1 LNHDA and CDR2 SQIVND come from the germline V gene (reference sequence). Here the CDR3 DNA reads TGTGCCAGTAGTATAGCACAGGGGGCGCCGGGTCAGCCCCAGCATTTT. Its translation is CASSIAQGAPGQPQHF.

The rearrangement joins TRBV11-2 to TRBJ1-2; TRBD1 is a possible D gene (6 bases). The CDR3 totals 16 residues. Trimming pared 0 bases from V and 4 bases from J, leaving 15 bases between. Germline V gene data show CDR1 as SGHAT and CDR2 as FQNNGV. The CDR3 loop reads CASSLDGRGTTYGYTF. The CDR3 DNA reads TGTGCCAGCAGCTTAGATGGTCGAGGGACAACCTATGGCTACACCTTC.

J is TRBJ1-5 and V is TRBV19, with TRBD1 as a possible D gene (5 bases). Germline V CDR1 and CDR2: LNHDA, SQIVND (reference sequence). The CDR3 consists of 13 residues. The V gene lost 2 bases and the J gene lost 7 bases, with 9 bases spanning the gap. CDR3 residues: CASSIRGWQPQHF. The CDR3 region has the DNA TGTGCCAGTAGTATAAGGGGCTGGCAGCCCCAGCATTTT.

This clone turned up a few times. V and J are TRBV6-4 and TRBJ1-1; tentative D call: TRBD1 (6 bases). The germline CDR1 and CDR2 sequences are MRHNA and SNTAGT. Trimming shortened V by 5 bases and J by 0 bases, and 10 bases separated the two germline ends. This CDR3 region has 14 residues. The DNA for the CDR3 is TGTGCCAGCAGTAACTGGGGGCTGAACACTGAAGCTTTCTTT. Translated, it gives CASSNWGLNTEAFF.

V usage is TRBV2 and J usage is TRBJ2-5; the match to TRBD1 covers 8 bases. The V segment lost 4 bases and the J segment 3 bases; nucleotides outside the gene matches: 7. Germline V gene data show CDR1 as SNHLY and CDR2 as FYNNEI. The CDR3 is 15 residues long. CDR3 protein: CASSAQGAVEETQYF. The CDR3 nucleotides are TGTGCCAGCAGTGCGCAGGGGGCGGTCGAAGAGACCCAGTACTTC.

In this sample, this clone turned up once. The V and J genes are TRBV7-9 and TRBJ1-1, with 7 bases fitting TRBD1. Per germline, CDR1 SEHNR and CDR2 FQNEAQ (reference sequence). CDR3 size: 17 residues. The V and J ends lost 5 bases and 6 bases, in that order; junction bases with no gene match: 18. In DNA form, the CDR3 reads TGTGCCAGCAGCCCCTTTCTCCAACAGGGGACTCGTTCTGAAGCTTTCTTT. Translating it yields CASSPFLQQGTRSEAFF.

The rearrangement joins TRBV14 to TRBJ1-2, with TRBD1 as a possible D gene (5 bases). The V end lost 5 bases, the J end lost 4 bases, and 17 bases lay between the germline ends. Looked up from germline, CDR1 is SGHDN and CDR2 is FVKESK. This CDR3 has 15 residues. The CDR3 sequence: CASSTRDPGGYGYTF. CDR3 bases: TGTGCCAGCAGCACGCGGGACCCGGGAGGCTATGGCTACACCTTC.

V and J are TRBV7-2 and TRBJ2-7, with D possibly matching TRBD2 (5 bases). Per the germline V gene, CDR1 is SGHTA and CDR2 is FQGNSA. V was pared by 0 bases and J by 3 bases, with 12 bases between. The CDR3 extends over 15 amino acids. The CDR3 spells CASSLARTPGYEQYF. CDR3 bases: TGTGCCAGCAGCTTAGCAAGGACTCCAGGCTACGAGCAGTACTTC.

V gene TRBV10-2 combines with J gene TRBJ1-1, with D possibly matching TRBD1 (5 bases). CDR3 length: 14 amino acids. Germline loops: CDR1 WSHSY, CDR2 SAAADI. The V end was cut by 3 bases, the J end by 2 bases, with 10 bases between. In DNA, the CDR3 is TGCGCCAGCAGTGATCGTGACAGAAACACTGAAGCTTTCTTT. Translating it yields CASSDRDRNTEAFF.

The chain links TRBV5-4 to TRBJ2-2, with 7 bases fitting TRBD1. Germline V gene lookup returns CDR1 SGHNT and CDR2 YYREEE (reference sequence). The CDR3 has 16 residues. Trimming removed 1 base from V and 2 bases from J; junction bases left unmatched: 5. As DNA, the CDR3 is TGTGCCAGCAGCTTGAAAGGACAGGCAAACACCGGGGAGCTGTTTTTT. Translating gives CASSLKGQANTGELFF.

J is TRBJ1-6 and V is TRBV28; no reliable D call. The germline V and J ends were trimmed by 7 bases and 4 bases, with 11 bases remaining between them. The CDR3 runs to 14 residues. Per the germline V gene, CDR1 is MDHEN and CDR2 is SYDVKM. The CDR3 spells CASMKPTYNSPLHF. The CDR3 DNA is TGTGCCAGCATGAAACCCACTTATAATTCACCCCTCCACTTT.

The chain is built from TRBV27 and TRBJ2-1; 8 nucleotides line up with TRBD2. The germline gives CDR1 MNHEY, CDR2 SMNVEV (reference sequence). Losses at the gene ends were 3 bases for V and 2 bases for J; bases not matched to a gene: 0. The CDR3 spans 14 residues. The CDR3 is CASSFSGAYNEQFF. The CDR3 nucleotides read TGTGCCAGCAGTTTTAGCGGGGCCTACAATGAGCAGTTCTTC.

The chain uses TRBV27 and TRBJ2-7; D is unresolved. With 2 bases removed from V and 4 bases from J, the gap between germline ends came to 9 bases. CDR1 and CDR2 (germline): MNHEY, SMNVEV (reference sequence). The CDR3 runs to 13 residues. Here the CDR3 reads CASSLEVGYEQYF. CDR3 sequence (DNA): TGTGCCAGCAGTTTAGAGGTGGGTTACGAGCAGTACTTC.

The rearrangement joins TRBV7-9 to TRBJ2-2; 12 bases line up with TRBD2. Trimming took 5 bases from V and 3 from J; bases not matched to a gene: 13. The V gene's germline CDR1 is SEHNR and CDR2 FQNEAQ (reference sequence). This CDR3 region has 19 residues. The CDR3 reads CASSGRLAGDVTYTGELFF. The CDR3 DNA reads TGTGCCAGCAGCGGACGACTAGCGGGAGATGTTACGTACACCGGGGAGCTGTTTTTT.

The CDR3 sequence is CASTSDGKSTDTQYF. CDR3 nucleotide sequence: TGCGCCAGCACTAGTGACGGAAAAAGCACAGATACGCAGTATTTT. The chain has TRBV4-1 and TRBJ2-3; no definite D call. With 7 bases removed from V and 0 bases from J, the gap between germline ends came to 14 bases. CDR1 is MGHRA, CDR2 YSYEKL, per germline. The CDR3 has 15 residues.